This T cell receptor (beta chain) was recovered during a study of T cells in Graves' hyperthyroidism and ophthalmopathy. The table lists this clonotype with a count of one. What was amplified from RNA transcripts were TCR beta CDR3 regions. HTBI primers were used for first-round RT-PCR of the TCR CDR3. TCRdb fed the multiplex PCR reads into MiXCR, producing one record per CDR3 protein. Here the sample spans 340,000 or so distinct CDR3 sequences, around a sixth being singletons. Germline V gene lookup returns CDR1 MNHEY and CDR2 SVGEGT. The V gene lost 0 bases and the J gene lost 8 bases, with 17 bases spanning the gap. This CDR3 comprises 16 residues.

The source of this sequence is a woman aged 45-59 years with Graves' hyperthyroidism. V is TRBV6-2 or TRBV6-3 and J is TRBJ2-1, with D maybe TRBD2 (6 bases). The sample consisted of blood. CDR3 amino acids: CASSYSKRFQRDEQFF. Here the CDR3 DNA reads TGTGCCAGCAGTTACTCGAAGCGGTTCCAGCGGGATGAGCAGTTCTTC.